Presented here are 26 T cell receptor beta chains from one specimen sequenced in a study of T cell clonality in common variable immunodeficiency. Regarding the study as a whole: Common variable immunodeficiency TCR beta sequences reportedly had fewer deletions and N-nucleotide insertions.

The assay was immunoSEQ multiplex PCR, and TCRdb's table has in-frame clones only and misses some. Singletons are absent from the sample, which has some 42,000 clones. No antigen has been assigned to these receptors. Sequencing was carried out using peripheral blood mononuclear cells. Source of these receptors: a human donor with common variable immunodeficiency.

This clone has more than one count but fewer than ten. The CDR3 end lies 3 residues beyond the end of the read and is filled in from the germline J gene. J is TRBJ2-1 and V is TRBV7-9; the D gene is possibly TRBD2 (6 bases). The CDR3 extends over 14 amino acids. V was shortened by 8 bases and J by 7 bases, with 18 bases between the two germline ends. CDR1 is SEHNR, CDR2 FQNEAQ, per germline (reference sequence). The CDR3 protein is CASASGLPRNEQFF. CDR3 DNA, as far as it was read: TGTGCCAGCGCCTCGGGACTGCCTAGGAATGAG.

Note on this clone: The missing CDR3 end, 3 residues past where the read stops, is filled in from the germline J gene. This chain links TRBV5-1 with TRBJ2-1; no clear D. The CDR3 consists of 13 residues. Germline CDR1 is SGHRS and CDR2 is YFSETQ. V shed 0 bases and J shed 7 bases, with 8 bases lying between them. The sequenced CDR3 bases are TGCGCCAGCAGCTTGGATGCGTGGAATGAG. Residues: CASSLDAWNE. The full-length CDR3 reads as CASSLDAWNEQFF.

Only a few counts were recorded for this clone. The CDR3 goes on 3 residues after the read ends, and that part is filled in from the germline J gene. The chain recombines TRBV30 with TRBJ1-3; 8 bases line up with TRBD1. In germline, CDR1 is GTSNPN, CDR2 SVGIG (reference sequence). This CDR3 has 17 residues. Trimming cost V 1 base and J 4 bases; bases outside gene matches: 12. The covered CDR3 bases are TGTGCCTGGAGTGGAGGACCTCCCGGGACAGGAGGAAACACC. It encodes CAWSGGPPGTGGNT. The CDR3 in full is CAWSGGPPGTGGNTIYF. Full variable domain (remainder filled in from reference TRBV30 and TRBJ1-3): SQTIHQWPATLVQPVGSPLSLECTVEGTSNPNLYWYRQAAGRGLQLLFYSVGIGQISSEVPQNLSASRPQDRQFILSSKKLLLSDSGFYLCAWSGGPPGTGGNTIYFGEGSWLTVV.

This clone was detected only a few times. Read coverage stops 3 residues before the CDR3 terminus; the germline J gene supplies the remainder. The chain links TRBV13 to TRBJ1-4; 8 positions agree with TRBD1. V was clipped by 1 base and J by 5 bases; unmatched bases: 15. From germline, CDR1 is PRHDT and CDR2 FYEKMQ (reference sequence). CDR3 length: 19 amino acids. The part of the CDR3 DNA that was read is TGTGCCAGCAGCTTAGCAGGGGGCGGCGTGGGGGAGGAGAATGAAAAA. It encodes CASSLAGGGVGEENEK. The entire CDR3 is CASSLAGGGVGEENEKLFF.

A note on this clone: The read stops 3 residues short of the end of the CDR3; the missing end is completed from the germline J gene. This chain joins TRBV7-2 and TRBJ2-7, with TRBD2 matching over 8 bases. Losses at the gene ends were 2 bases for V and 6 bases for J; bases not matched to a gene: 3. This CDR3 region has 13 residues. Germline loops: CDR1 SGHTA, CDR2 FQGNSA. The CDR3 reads CASSLIRGGEQYF. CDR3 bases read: TGTGCCAGCAGCTTAATTCGGGGGGGCGAG.

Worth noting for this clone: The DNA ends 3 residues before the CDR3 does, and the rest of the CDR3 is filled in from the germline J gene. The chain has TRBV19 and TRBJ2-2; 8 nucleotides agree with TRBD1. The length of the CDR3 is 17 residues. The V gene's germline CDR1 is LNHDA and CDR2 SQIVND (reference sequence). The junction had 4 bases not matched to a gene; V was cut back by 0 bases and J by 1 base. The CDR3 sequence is CASSIDLGTGNTGELFF. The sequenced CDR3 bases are TGTGCCAGTAGTATAGATCTTGGGACAGGGAACACCGGGGAG.

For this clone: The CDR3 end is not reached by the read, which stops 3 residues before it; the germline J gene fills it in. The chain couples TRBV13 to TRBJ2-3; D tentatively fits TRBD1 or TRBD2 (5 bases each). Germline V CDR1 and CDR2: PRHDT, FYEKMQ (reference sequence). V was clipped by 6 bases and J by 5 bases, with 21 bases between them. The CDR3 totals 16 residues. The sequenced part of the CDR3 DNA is TGTGCCAGCAGTTTGCTACACAGTCCGAGGGGAGATACG. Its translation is CASSLLHSPRGDT. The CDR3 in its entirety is CASSLLHSPRGDTQYF.

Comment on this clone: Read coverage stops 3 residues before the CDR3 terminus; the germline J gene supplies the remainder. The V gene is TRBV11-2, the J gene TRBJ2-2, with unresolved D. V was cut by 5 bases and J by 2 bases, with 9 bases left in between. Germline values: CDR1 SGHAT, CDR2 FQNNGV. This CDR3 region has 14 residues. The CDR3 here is CASSRRKNTGELFF. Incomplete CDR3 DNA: TGTGCCAGCAGCAGGCGGAAAAACACCGGGGAG. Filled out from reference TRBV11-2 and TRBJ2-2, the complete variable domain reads EAGVAQSPRYKIIEKRQSVAFWCNPISGHATLYWYQQILGQGPKLLIQFQNNGVVDDSQLPKDRFSAERLKGVDSTLKIQPAKLEDSAVYLCASSRRKNTGELFFGEGSRLTVL.

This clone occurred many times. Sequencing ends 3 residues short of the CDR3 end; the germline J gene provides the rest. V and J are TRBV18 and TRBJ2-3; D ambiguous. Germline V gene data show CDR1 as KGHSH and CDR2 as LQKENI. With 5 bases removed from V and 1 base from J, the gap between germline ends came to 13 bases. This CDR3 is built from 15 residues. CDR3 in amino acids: CASSFNPSGTDTQYF. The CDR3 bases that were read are TGTGCCAGCTCATTTAACCCGAGCGGCACAGATACG.

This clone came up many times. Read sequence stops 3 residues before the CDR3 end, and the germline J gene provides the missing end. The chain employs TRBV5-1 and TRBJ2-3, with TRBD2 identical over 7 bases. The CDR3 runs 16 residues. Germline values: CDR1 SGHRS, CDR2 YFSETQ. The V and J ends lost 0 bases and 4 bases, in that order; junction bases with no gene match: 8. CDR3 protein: CASSLVTRETPDTQYF. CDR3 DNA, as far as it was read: TGCGCCAGCAGCTTGGTTACGCGGGAGACCCCAGATACG.

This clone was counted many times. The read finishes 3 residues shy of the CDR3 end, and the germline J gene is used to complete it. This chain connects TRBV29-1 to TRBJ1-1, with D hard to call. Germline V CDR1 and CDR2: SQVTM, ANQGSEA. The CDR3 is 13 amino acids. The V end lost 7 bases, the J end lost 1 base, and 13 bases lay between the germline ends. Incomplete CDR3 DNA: TGCAGCGCTTATGTCCGGGGGAACACTGAA. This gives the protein CSAYVRGNTE. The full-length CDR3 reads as CSAYVRGNTEAFF.

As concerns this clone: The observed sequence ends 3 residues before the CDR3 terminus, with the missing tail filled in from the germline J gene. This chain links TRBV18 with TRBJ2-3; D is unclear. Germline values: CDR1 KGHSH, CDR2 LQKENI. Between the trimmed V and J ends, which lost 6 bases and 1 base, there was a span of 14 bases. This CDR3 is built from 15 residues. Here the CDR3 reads CASSTRDTGTDTQYF. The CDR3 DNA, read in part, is TGTGCCAGCTCCACCCGCGACACCGGCACAGATACG.

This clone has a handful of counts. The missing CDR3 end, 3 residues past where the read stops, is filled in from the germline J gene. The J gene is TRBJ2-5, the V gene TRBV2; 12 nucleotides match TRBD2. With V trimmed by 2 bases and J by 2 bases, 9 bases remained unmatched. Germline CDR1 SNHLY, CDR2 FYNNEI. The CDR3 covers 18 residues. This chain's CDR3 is CASSERLAGGPKQETQYF. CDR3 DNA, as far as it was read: TGTGCCAGCAGTGAACGGCTAGCGGGAGGGCCAAAGCAAGAGACC.

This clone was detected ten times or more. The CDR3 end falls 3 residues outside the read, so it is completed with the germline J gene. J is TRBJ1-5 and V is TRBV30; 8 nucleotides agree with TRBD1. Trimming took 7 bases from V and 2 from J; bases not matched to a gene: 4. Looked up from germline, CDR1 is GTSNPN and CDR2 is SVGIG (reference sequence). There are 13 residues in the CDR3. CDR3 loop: CAFDRGGNQPQHF. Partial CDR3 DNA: TGTGCCTTTGACAGGGGCGGCAATCAGCCC.

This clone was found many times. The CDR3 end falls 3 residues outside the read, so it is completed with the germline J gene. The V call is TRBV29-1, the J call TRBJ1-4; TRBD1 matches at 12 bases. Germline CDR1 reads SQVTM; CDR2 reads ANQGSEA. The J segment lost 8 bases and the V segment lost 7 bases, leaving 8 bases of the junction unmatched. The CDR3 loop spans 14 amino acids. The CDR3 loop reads CSGSGTGGGEKLFF. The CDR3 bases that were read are TGCAGCGGGTCCGGGACAGGGGGCGGGGAAAAA.

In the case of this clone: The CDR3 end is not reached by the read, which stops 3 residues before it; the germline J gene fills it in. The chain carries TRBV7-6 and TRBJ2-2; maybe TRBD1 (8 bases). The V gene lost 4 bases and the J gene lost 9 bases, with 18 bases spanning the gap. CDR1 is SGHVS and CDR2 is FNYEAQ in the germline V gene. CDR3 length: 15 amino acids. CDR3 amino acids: CASSYTGGESRELFF. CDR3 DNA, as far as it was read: TGTGCCAGCAGCTACACAGGGGGGGAAAGCAGGGAG.

CDR3 in amino acids: CASSMTSGYTLTEQYF. Incomplete CDR3 DNA: TGTGCCAGTAGTATGACTAGCGGGTATACTTTAACCGAG. The chain couples TRBV19 to TRBJ2-7, with 10 bases identical to TRBD2. With the read ending 3 residues before the CDR3 end, the germline J gene is used to fill in that end. This CDR3 has 16 amino acids. V was clipped by 3 bases and J by 6 bases; unmatched bases: 11. Germline CDR1 is LNHDA and CDR2 is SQIVND (reference sequence).

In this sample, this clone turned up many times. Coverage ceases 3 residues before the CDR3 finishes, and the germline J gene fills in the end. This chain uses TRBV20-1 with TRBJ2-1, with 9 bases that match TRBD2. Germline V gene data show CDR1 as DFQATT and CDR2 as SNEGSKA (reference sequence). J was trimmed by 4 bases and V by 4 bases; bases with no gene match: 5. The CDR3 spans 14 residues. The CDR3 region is CSAIAGAQYNEQFF. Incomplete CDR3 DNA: TGCAGTGCTATAGCGGGGGCCCAATACAATGAG.

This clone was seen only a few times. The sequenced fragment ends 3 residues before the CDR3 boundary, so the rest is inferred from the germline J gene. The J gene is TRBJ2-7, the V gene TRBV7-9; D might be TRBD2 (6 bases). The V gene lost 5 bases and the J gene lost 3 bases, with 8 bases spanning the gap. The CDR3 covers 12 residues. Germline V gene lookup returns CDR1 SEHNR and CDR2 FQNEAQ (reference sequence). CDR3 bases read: TGTGCCAGCAGCACCGGGGGCTACGAG. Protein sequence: CASSTGGYE. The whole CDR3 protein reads CASSTGGYEQYF.

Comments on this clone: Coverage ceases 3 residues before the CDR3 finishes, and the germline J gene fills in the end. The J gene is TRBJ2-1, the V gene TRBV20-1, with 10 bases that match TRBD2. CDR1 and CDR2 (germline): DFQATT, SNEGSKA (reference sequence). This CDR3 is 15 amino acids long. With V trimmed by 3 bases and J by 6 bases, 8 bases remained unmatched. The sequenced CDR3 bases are TGCAGTGCTAGTTCCGGGCTAGCGGGAGTCAATGAG. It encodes CSASSGLAGVNE. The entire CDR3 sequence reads CSASSGLAGVNEQFF.

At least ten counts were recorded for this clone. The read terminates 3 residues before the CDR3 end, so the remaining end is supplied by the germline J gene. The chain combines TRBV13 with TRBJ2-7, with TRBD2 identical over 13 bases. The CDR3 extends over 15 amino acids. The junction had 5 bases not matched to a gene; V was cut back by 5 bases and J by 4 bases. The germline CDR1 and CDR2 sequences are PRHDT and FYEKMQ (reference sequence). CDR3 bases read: TGTGCCAGCAGCAGGACTAGCGGGAGTCATTACGAG. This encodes CASSRTSGSHYE. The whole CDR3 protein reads CASSRTSGSHYEQYF.

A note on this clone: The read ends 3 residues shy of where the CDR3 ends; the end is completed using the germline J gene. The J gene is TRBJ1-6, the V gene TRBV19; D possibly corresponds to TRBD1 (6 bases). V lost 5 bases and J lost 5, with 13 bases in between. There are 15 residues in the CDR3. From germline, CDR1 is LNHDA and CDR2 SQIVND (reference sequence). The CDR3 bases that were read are TGTGCCAGTAGTCCGACCGGGACAAATAATTCACCC. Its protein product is CASSPTGTNNSP. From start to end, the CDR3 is CASSPTGTNNSPLHF.

This CDR3 is CASSYSGTSLYNEQFF. CDR3 bases read: TGTGCCAGCAGCTACTCCGGGACTAGTCTCTACAATGAG. The rearrangement joins TRBV13 to TRBJ2-1; 8 nucleotides match TRBD2. From the germline J gene comes the end of the CDR3, since the read stops 3 residues before it. The CDR3 length is 16 residues. Trimming cost V 4 bases and J 3 bases; bases outside gene matches: 8. Germline V lookup: CDR1 PRHDT, CDR2 FYEKMQ (reference sequence).

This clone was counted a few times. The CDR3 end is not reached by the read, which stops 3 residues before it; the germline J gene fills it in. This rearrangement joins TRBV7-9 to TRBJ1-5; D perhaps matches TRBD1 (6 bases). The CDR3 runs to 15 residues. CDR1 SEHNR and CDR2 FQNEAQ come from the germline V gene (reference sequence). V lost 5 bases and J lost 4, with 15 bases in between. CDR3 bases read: TGTGCCAGCAGCGTAGGGGGGGTTGTTAATCAGCCC. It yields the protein CASSVGGVVNQP. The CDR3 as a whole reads CASSVGGVVNQPQHF.

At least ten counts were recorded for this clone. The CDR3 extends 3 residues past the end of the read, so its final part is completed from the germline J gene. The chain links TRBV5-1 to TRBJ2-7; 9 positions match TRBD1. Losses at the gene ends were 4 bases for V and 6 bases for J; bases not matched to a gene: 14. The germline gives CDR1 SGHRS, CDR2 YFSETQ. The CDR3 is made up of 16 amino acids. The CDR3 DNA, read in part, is TGCGCCAGCAGCCTCCCCCGGGACAGGGAGACGTTCGAG. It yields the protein CASSLPRDRETFE. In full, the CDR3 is CASSLPRDRETFEQYF.

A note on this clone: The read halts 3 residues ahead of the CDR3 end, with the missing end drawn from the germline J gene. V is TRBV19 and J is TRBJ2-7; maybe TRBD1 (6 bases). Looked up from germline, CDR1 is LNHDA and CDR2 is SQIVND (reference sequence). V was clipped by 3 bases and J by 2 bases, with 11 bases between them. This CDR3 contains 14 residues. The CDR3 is CASSIETGTYEQYF. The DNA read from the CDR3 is TGTGCCAGTAGTATCGAAACAGGGACCTACGAG.